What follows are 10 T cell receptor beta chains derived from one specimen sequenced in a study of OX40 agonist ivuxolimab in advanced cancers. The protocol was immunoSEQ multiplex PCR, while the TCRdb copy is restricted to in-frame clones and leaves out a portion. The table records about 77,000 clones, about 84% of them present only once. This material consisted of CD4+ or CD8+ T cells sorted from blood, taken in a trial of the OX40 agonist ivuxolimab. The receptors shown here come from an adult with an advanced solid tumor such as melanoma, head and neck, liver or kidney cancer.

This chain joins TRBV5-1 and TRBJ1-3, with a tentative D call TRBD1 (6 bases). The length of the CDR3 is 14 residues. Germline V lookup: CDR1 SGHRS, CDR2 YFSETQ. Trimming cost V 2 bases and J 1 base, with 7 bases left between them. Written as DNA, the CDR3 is TGCGCCAGCAGCTTAGGGGGTTCTGGAAACACCATATATTTT. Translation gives CASSLGGSGNTIYF.

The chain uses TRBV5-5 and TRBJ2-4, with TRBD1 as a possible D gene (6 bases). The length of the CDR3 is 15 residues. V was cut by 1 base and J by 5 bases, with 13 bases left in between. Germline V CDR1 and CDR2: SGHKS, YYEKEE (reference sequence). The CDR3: CASSLSGAGENIQYF. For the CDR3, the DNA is TGTGCCAGCAGCTTGTCCGGTGCAGGGGAAAACATTCAGTACTTC.

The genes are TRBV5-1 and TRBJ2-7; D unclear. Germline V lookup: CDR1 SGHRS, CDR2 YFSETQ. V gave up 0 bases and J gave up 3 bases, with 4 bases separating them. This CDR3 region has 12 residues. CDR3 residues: CASSLDNYEQYF. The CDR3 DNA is TGCGCCAGCAGCTTGGACAACTACGAGCAGTACTTC.

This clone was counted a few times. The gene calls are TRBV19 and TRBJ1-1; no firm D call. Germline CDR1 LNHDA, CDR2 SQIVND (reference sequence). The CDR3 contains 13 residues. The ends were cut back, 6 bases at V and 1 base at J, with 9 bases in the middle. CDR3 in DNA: TGTGCCAGTAGCCCAACCACGAACACTGAAGCTTTCTTT. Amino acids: CASSPTTNTEAFF.

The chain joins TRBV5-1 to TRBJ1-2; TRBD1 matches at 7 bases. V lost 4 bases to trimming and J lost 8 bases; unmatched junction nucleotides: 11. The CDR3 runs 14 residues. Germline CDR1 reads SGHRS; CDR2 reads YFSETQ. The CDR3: CASSTDRPRRGYTF. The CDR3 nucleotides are TGCGCCAGCAGCACGGACAGGCCCCGACGGGGCTACACCTTC.

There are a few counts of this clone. This CDR3 is CASNLPRGEQFF. Written as DNA, the CDR3 is TGTGCCAGCAACCTCCCCCGGGGTGAGCAGTTCTTC. This rearrangement joins TRBV6-5 to TRBJ2-1; maybe TRBD2 (5 bases). The CDR3 length is 12 residues. V shed 7 bases and J shed 9 bases, with 13 bases lying between them. Germline-derived CDR1 and CDR2 are MNHEY and SVGAGI.

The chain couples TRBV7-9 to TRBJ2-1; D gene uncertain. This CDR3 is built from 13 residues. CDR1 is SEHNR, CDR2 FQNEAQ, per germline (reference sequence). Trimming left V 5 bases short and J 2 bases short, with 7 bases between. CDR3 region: CASSLRTYNEQFF. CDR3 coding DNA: TGTGCCAGCAGCCTTCGGACCTACAATGAGCAGTTCTTC.

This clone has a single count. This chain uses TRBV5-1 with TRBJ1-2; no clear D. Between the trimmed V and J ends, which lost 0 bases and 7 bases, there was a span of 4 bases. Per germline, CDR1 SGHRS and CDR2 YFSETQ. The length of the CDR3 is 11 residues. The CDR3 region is CASSLEGGYTF. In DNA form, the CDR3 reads TGCGCCAGCAGCTTGGAAGGTGGCTACACCTTC.

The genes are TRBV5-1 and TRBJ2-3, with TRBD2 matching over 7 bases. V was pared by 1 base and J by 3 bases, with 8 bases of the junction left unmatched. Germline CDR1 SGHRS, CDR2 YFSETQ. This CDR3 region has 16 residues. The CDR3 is CASSLTSVQGTDTQYF. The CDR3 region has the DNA TGCGCCAGCAGCTTGACTAGCGTCCAGGGAACAGATACGCAGTATTTT.

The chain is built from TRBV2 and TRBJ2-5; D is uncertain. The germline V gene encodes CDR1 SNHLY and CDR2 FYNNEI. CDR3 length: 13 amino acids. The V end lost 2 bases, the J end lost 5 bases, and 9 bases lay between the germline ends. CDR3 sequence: CASSELEEETQYF. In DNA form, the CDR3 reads TGTGCCAGCAGTGAACTAGAAGAGGAGACCCAGTACTTC.